Presented here are 18 T cell receptor beta chains from one specimen sequenced in a study of T-cell reconstitution after alpha-beta-depleted transplantation in children. A TCRbeta library incorporating unique molecular identifiers was prepared. One entry per CDR3 protein, called by TCRdb with MiXCR from the PCR reads. Of about 580,000 distinct CDR3 sequences in the sample, roughly 24% were seen once. The input for sequencing was PBMCs, mostly from graft donor cells, taken 360 days after TCRalphabeta/CD19-depleted stem cell transplant. The origin of the receptors is a boy younger than two who had a stem cell transplant for acute myeloid leukemia, so the T cells may come from the graft donor.

The CDR3 loop is CASSNDYGETQYF. The CDR3 nucleotides are TGTGCCAGCAGTAACGACTATGGGGAGACCCAGTACTTC. The rearrangement joins TRBV12-3 or TRBV12-4 to TRBJ2-5, with a possible D match to TRBD2 (5 bases). V lost 5 bases and J lost 5, with 12 bases in between. This CDR3 region has 13 residues.

This clonotype was found a few times. V and J are TRBV13 and TRBJ1-2; D uncertain. The CDR3 is 15 amino acids. The V end lost 5 bases, the J end lost 4 bases, and 17 bases lay between the germline ends. The germline gives CDR1 PRHDT, CDR2 FYEKMQ (reference sequence). The CDR3 loop is CASSHHPNSVYGYTF. In DNA form, the CDR3 reads TGTGCCAGCAGCCATCACCCGAACAGCGTCTATGGCTACACCTTC.

Many counts were recorded for this clonotype. The CDR3 region is CASSLATSEQFF. The CDR3 DNA follows: TGTGCCAGCAGCTTAGCGACTAGCGAGCAGTTCTTC. The chain joins TRBV7-9 to TRBJ2-1; TRBD2 matches 7 bases. Germline CDR1 reads SEHNR; CDR2 reads FQNEAQ (reference sequence). The length of the CDR3 is 12 residues. Germline trimming cut 0 bases from V and 10 bases from J; bases unmatched to any gene: 0.

This clonotype was seen many times. The genes are TRBV29-1 and TRBJ2-5; 7 bases fit TRBD1. V lost 6 bases, J lost 4 bases, and 5 bases stayed unmatched. From germline, CDR1 is SQVTM and CDR2 ANQGSEA. The CDR3 runs to 12 residues. Here the CDR3 reads CSVTAGGETQYF. As DNA, the CDR3 is TGCAGCGTCACTGCAGGGGGAGAGACCCAGTACTTC.

This clonotype was seen more than once but under ten times. V and J are TRBV20-1 and TRBJ1-2; D call uncertain. Deletions cut 3 bases from V and 1 base from J, with 9 bases between. The CDR3 contains 13 residues. Germline CDR1 DFQATT, CDR2 SNEGSKA (reference sequence). CDR3 amino acids: CSARPTFNYGYTF. DNA of the CDR3: TGCAGTGCTAGGCCGACCTTTAACTATGGCTACACCTTC.

This clonotype was found once. CDR3: CSASISMNTEAFF. The CDR3 DNA sequence: TGCAGTGCTAGTATCTCGATGAACACTGAAGCTTTCTTT. The V call is TRBV20-1, the J call TRBJ1-1; D call uncertain. V lost 3 bases and J 0 bases, leaving 8 bases between the germline ends. This CDR3 is 13 amino acids long. CDR1 is DFQATT and CDR2 is SNEGSKA in the germline V gene (reference sequence).

This chain uses TRBV6-1 with TRBJ1-3; no definite D call. Trimming took off 4 bases at V and 0 bases at J, with 13 bases between the two ends. Germline CDR1 and CDR2: MNHNS and SASEGT. The CDR3 spans 16 residues. Written as DNA, the CDR3 is TGTGCCAGCAGTGTCGACAAAGAAGACTCTGGAAACACCATATATTTT. This gives the protein CASSVDKEDSGNTIYF.

The rearrangement uses TRBV5-1 and TRBJ2-7; D not certain. The germline gives CDR1 SGHRS, CDR2 YFSETQ. V lost 0 bases and J lost 3, with 7 bases in between. The CDR3 extends over 13 amino acids. The CDR3 is CASSLDTYYEQYF. The CDR3, as DNA: TGCGCCAGCAGCTTGGACACCTACTACGAGCAGTACTTC.

The V call is TRBV20-1, the J call TRBJ2-7; 7 nucleotides agree with TRBD1. Germline CDR1 reads DFQATT; CDR2 reads SNEGSKA (reference sequence). This CDR3 spans 13 amino acids. The V gene end was trimmed by 3 bases and the J gene end by 7 bases; junction bases not matched to a gene: 9. The DNA of the CDR3 is TGCAGTGCTAGCGAGGGGGCTGATCGAGAGCAGTACTTC. Translation: CSASEGADREQYF.

This clonotype was seen repeatedly, ten times or more. The gene calls are TRBV12-3 or TRBV12-4 and TRBJ2-3; D is undetermined. The CDR3 has 10 residues. CDR3 protein: CSLAADTQYF. The DNA of the CDR3 is TGTTCCCTTGCGGCAGATACGCAGTATTTT.

This clonotype was recorded many times. This chain joins TRBV15 and TRBJ1-1; D is perhaps TRBD1 (5 bases). The V end was cut by 0 bases, the J end by 0 bases, with 11 bases between. CDR1 is LNHNV, CDR2 YYDKDF, per germline (reference sequence). The CDR3 loop spans 16 amino acids. The CDR3 DNA reads TGTGCCACCAGCAGAGATCGGGACCTCGTGAACACTGAAGCTTTCTTT. This gives the protein CATSRDRDLVNTEAFF.

The V gene is TRBV4-1, the J gene TRBJ2-3; the D is unclear. Germline V gene sequence: CDR1 MGHRA, CDR2 YSYEKL. The CDR3 is 12 residues long. Trimming cost V 3 bases and J 3 bases, with 4 bases left between them. CDR3 sequence (DNA): TGCGCCAGCAGCCATCCAACAGATACGCAGTATTTT. Its protein product is CASSHPTDTQYF.

This clonotype was observed a few times. The chain links TRBV18 to TRBJ2-2; 13 bases align to TRBD2. Germline V gene data show CDR1 as KGHSH and CDR2 as LQKENI. The CDR3 is 17 residues long. V dropped 3 bases and J dropped 7; count of bases not matched to a gene: 8. In DNA form, the CDR3 reads TGTGCCAGCTCACCCTCCGGGACTAGCGGGGATGACGGGGAGCTGTTTTTT. It yields the protein CASSPSGTSGDDGELFF.

This clonotype was seen at least ten times. V and J are TRBV7-9 and TRBJ2-5; D not resolved. Trimming removed 8 bases at V and 2 bases at J, with 12 bases between. The germline V gene encodes CDR1 SEHNR and CDR2 FQNEAQ (reference sequence). CDR3 length equals 13 residues. The CDR3 nucleotides read TGTGCCAGCGTCTCCCGGGTACAAGAGACCCAGTACTTC. It codes for CASVSRVQETQYF.

This chain uses TRBV12-3 or TRBV12-4 with TRBJ2-5; TRBD1 matches 8 bases. V lost 3 bases, J lost 0 bases, and 3 bases stayed unmatched. The length of the CDR3 is 15 residues. The CDR3 sequence: CASSFDRGYQETQYF. CDR3 coding DNA: TGTGCCAGCAGTTTCGACAGGGGCTACCAAGAGACCCAGTACTTC.

The V call is TRBV5-4, the J call TRBJ2-6; a possible D gene is TRBD2 (6 bases). V dropped 0 bases and J dropped 1 base, with 11 bases sitting between them. Germline loops: CDR1 SGHNT, CDR2 YYREEE (reference sequence). The CDR3 spans 17 residues. The CDR3 DNA follows: TGTGCCAGCAGCTTGGCCCACCGGGGGTCTGGGGCCAACGTCCTGACTTTC. It codes for CASSLAHRGSGANVLTF.

The chain couples TRBV11-2 to TRBJ2-7; D is tentatively TRBD1 or TRBD2 (5 bases each). Germline V gene data show CDR1 as SGHAT and CDR2 as FQNNGV. This CDR3 comprises 16 residues. With 5 bases removed from V and 2 bases from J, the gap between germline ends came to 19 bases. Written as DNA, the CDR3 is TGTGCCAGCAGCCCGCGACCCGGGACCCTCACCTACGAGCAGTACTTC. It specifies CASSPRPGTLTYEQYF.

In its sample, this clonotype was seen many times. CDR3 DNA: TGTGCCAGCAGTTTCGTGGCGTATGGAGAGCAGTTCTTC. Protein sequence: CASSFVAYGEQFF. V is TRBV12-3 or TRBV12-4 and J is TRBJ2-1, with D unresolved. Trimming cost V 3 bases and J 10 bases, with 13 bases left between them. The CDR3 is 13 residues long.